The next 3 T cell receptor beta chains were all read from a single sample in a study of blood T cell repertoires in COVID-19. TCRdb keeps only in-frame clones here, not all; method: immunoSEQ multiplex PCR. Of some 25,000 clones in the sample, approximately 87% are singletons; the top ten hold 7.5% to 8%. Sequences were obtained from peripheral blood. The receptors shown here come from a human donor in a cohort sampled during active COVID-19.

The V call is TRBV2, the J call TRBJ2-3; D may be TRBD1 (7 bases). Germline lookup yields CDR1 SNHLY and CDR2 FYNNEI. V gave up 6 bases and J gave up 3 bases, with 22 bases separating them. This CDR3 is built from 17 residues. CDR3 loop: CASSGDLSGGGTDTQYF. As DNA, the CDR3 is TGTGCCAGCAGCGGGGATCTCTCAGGGGGAGGAACAGATACGCAGTATTTT.

The chain is built from TRBV7-2 and TRBJ2-5, with 7 nucleotides matching TRBD2. The CDR3 sequence is 14 residues long. V was pared by 5 bases and J by 3 bases, with 6 bases of the junction left unmatched. Germline CDR1 is SGHTA and CDR2 is FQGNSA. This chain's CDR3 is CASSPQLAKETQYF. CDR3 in DNA: TGTGCCAGCAGCCCCCAACTAGCGAAAGAGACCCAGTACTTC.

The chain links TRBV7-2 to TRBJ2-1; 13 bases are shared with TRBD2. CDR3 size: 17 residues. Germline CDR1 SGHTA, CDR2 FQGNSA. The ends lost 5 bases at V and 4 bases at J; junction bases unmatched: 8. The CDR3 DNA follows: TGTGCCAGCAGCCAAGGGCGGACTAGCGGGAGTTACAATGAGCAGTTCTTC. Translated, it gives CASSQGRTSGSYNEQFF.